A selection of T cell receptor beta chains follows, all from one sample in a study of blood T cell repertoires in COVID-19. Here immunoSEQ multiplex PCR was the method, and the copy in TCRdb shows in-frame clones only, minus some. The sample carries fewer than 300,000 clones, approximately 85% recorded once. Sequencing was performed on peripheral blood. The receptors were gathered from a man aged 45 to 65 with active or convalescent COVID-19. Each CDR3 is given with its conserved first and last residue. A D gene is named only where the DNA matches it firmly. The size entry is marked missing in some rows and otherwise reads once, few, many or a size class.

>TRBV19|TRBD2|TRBJ2-3|once
TGTGCCAGTAGTATAGGGATAACTAGCGGGAAAGCTGATACGCAGTATTTT
CASSIGITSGKADTQYF
>TRBV3-1/TRBV3-2|.|TRBJ2-7|.
TGTGCCAGCAGCCAAGATCCTAGTTCCTACGAGCAGTACTTC
CASSQDPSSYEQYF
>TRBV5-1|TRBD2|TRBJ2-7|.
TGCGCCAGCAGCTTGGGCGGGAGGTTTTACGAGCAGTACTTC
CASSLGGRFYEQYF
>TRBV3-1/TRBV3-2|.|TRBJ2-7|.
TGTGCCAGCAGCCAAGATCAGGGGTGGGACGAGCAGTACTTC
CASSQDQGWDEQYF
>TRBV18|TRBD2|TRBJ2-3|.
TGTGCCAGCTCACCAGCTAGCGGGGGAGCGGATACGCAGTATTTT
CASSPASGGADTQYF
>TRBV7-3|TRBD2|TRBJ2-2|once
TGTGCCAGCAGCAAAGATAGCGGGAGGGCGTCCGGGGAGCTGTTTTTT
CASSKDSGRASGELFF
>TRBV5-4|TRBD1|TRBJ1-1|.
TGTGCCAGCAGCCCTGACAGGGCGGGCACTGAAGCTTTCTTT
CASSPDRAGTEAFF
>TRBV13|TRBD2|TRBJ2-5|.
TGTGCCAGCAGCCACCAAAAAGGCCAACCAGGACTAGCATCAGAGACCCAGTACTTC
CASSHQKGQPGLASETQYF
>TRBV6-4|.|TRBJ2-2|.
TGTGCCAGCAGCCCGGGGTCGAACACCGGGGAGCTGTTTTTT
CASSPGSNTGELFF
>TRBV19|TRBD2|TRBJ2-2|.
TGTGCCAGTAGTATTATAGCGGGGCAGGCGAACACCGGGGAGCTGTTTTTT
CASSIIAGQANTGELFF
>TRBV19|TRBD2|TRBJ2-7|.
TGTGCCAGCAAACCCGGGACTAGCGGAACCTACGAGCAGTACTTC
CASKPGTSGTYEQYF
>TRBV20-1|TRBD1|TRBJ1-2|.
TGCAGTGCTAGTGGGGTCGGGGACAGGGATAACTATGGCTACACCTTC
CSASGVGDRDNYGYTF
>TRBV27|TRBD1|TRBJ1-2|once
TGTGCCAGCAGTTTATTGTCCAGGGGGTATGGCTACACCTTC
CASSLLSRGYGYTF
>TRBV5-8|TRBD1|TRBJ2-2|.
TGTGCCAGCATAAGGCGAGAGACAGGGGACACCGGGGAGCTGTTTTTT
CASIRRETGDTGELFF
>TRBV27|TRBD1|TRBJ2-7|.
TGTGCCAGCAGACCGACACGCGGGACAGGCCTATACGAGCAGTACTTC
CASRPTRGTGLYEQYF
>TRBV9|TRBD1|TRBJ1-2|once
TGTGCCAGCAGCGTAGGAGGGGGCGGAGGCTATGGCTACACCTTC
CASSVGGGGGYGYTF
>TRBV19|TRBD1|TRBJ1-1|.
TGTGCCAGTAGTATAGACGGACAGGGAGGCACTGAAGCTTTCTTT
CASSIDGQGGTEAFF
>TRBV18|TRBD2|TRBJ2-3|.
TGTGCCAGCTCACCACAGGGTTTTACCCTAGCGGGGGGCACAGATACGCAGTATTTT
CASSPQGFTLAGGTDTQYF
>TRBV10-3|.|TRBJ2-1|many
TGTGCCATCAGTGACAGAAACAATGAGCAGTTCTTC
CAISDRNNEQFF
>TRBV27|.|TRBJ2-1|.
TGTGCCAGCAGTTTATCAGGGGACAATGAGCAGTTCTTC
CASSLSGDNEQFF
>TRBV4-1|TRBD2|TRBJ2-2|.
TGCGCCAGCAGCCGCGAACCGGGACTAGCGGGAGGGACCACCGGGGAGCTGTTTTTT
CASSREPGLAGGTTGELFF
>TRBV4-1|TRBD2|TRBJ2-1|.
TGCGCCAGCAGCCTCTTATCTAGCGGGAGTAACAATGAGCAGTTCTTC
CASSLLSSGSNNEQFF
>TRBV12-3/TRBV12-4|.|TRBJ1-3|.
TGTGCCAGCGAGAGGCACTCTGGAAACACCATATATTTT
CASERHSGNTIYF
>TRBV9|.|TRBJ2-4|.
TGTGCCAGCAGAAGTGTGCCCCGGACAGTCAAAAACATTCAGTACTTC
CASRSVPRTVKNIQYF
>TRBV7-9|TRBD2|TRBJ2-1|many
TGTGCCAGCAGGGCGGGAGCGGGGCGCTCCTACAATGAGCAGTTCTTC
CASRAGAGRSYNEQFF
>TRBV29-1|.|TRBJ1-5|few
TGCAGCGTTGCAAAGGGAGTCAATCAGCCCCAGCATTTT
CSVAKGVNQPQHF
>TRBV15|.|TRBJ1-1|.
TGTGCCACCAGCAGAGATCTACGGGTCACTGAAGCTTTCTTT
CATSRDLRVTEAFF
>TRBV4-2|TRBD2|TRBJ2-1|.
TGTGCCAGCAGCCAAGAACGGGGGGAAGCGCACAATGAGCAGTTCTTC
CASSQERGEAHNEQFF
>TRBV3-1/TRBV3-2|TRBD2|TRBJ2-7|.
TGTGCCAGCAGCCAAGGGACTAGCGCCTCCTACGAGCAGTACTTC
CASSQGTSASYEQYF
>TRBV30|TRBD1|TRBJ1-1|.
TGTGCCTGGAGGGTGACAGGGGGAACTGAAGCTTTCTTT
CAWRVTGGTEAFF
>TRBV5-6|TRBD2|TRBJ2-5|few
TGTGCCAGCAGCCTGATAGCGGGGTGGTCGGAGACCCAGTACTTC
CASSLIAGWSETQYF
>TRBV24-1|.|TRBJ2-3|.
TGTGCCACCAGTGAGGAGAACACAGATACGCAGTATTTT
CATSEENTDTQYF
>TRBV7-2|TRBD2|TRBJ2-1|once
TGTGCCAGCAGCCTACTAAGGACTAGCGGAGCGCCCAATGAGCAGTTCTTC
CASSLLRTSGAPNEQFF
>TRBV29-1|.|TRBJ2-2|.
TGCAGCATCTTGGTTGGAGGCTCGAACACCGGGGAGCTGTTTTTT
CSILVGGSNTGELFF
>TRBV3-1/TRBV3-2|TRBD1|TRBJ1-2|.
TGTGCCAGCAGCCAGGCTCCGGGACAGGATTATGGCTACACCTTC
CASSQAPGQDYGYTF
>TRBV7-9|.|TRBJ2-7|few
TGTGCCAGCAGCTTAGCGGGTCCAGGAGGGGAGCAGTACTTC
CASSLAGPGGEQYF
>TRBV21-1|.|TRBJ2-2|many
TGTGCCAGCAGCAAAGAAGGGGGACAGGGAACCGGGGAGCTGTTTTTT
CASSKEGGQGTGELFF
>TRBV9|TRBD2|TRBJ2-1|few
TGTGCCAGCAGCGTAGCAACTAGCGGGAGTTTCAATGAGCAGTTCTTC
CASSVATSGSFNEQFF
>TRBV19|.|TRBJ1-1|.
TGTGCCAGTAGTGTTACAGGGAACACTGAAGCTTTCTTT
CASSVTGNTEAFF
>TRBV7-2|TRBD2|TRBJ2-3|few
TGTGCCAGCAGCGCTAGCGGGAGTCCAGATACGCAGTATTTT
CASSASGSPDTQYF